These 27 T cell receptor beta chains were sequenced from one sample in a study of blood T cell repertoires in COVID-19. Data came from immunoSEQ multiplex PCR; TCRdb stores just in-frame clones and leaves some out. There are roughly 69,000 clones in the sample; around four fifths occur only once, and 14% lies in the top ten. The sample comprised peripheral blood. All receptors derive from a man between 60 and 75 years old with COVID-19, enrolled during active disease.

The V call is TRBV30, the J call TRBJ1-6; D may be TRBD1 (6 bases). The CDR3 is 12 amino acids. V was pared by 0 bases and J by 11 bases, with 8 bases between. The V gene's germline CDR1 is GTSNPN and CDR2 SVGIG (reference sequence). The CDR3 region has the DNA TGTGCCTGGAGTGTCCAGGGGCCACCCCTCCACTTT. It is translated as CAWSVQGPPLHF.

J is TRBJ2-7 and V is TRBV19; 8 bases line up with TRBD2. This CDR3 has 12 residues. V lost 5 bases, J lost 11 bases, and 8 bases stayed unmatched. CDR1 LNHDA and CDR2 SQIVND come from the germline V gene (reference sequence). CDR3 amino acids: CASSAGGGLKYF. DNA for the CDR3: TGTGCCAGTAGTGCGGGGGGAGGGTTGAAGTACTTC.

Here the CDR3 DNA reads TGTGCCAGCAGCGTCAGAAGTGACGAGCAGTACTTC. This codes for CASSVRSDEQYF. The J gene is TRBJ2-7, the V gene TRBV6-5; no clear D gene. V lost 6 bases and J lost 5, with 11 bases in between. The CDR3 is 12 amino acids. The germline V gene has CDR1 MNHEY and CDR2 SVGAGI.

This chain joins TRBV24-1 and TRBJ2-2, with a weak D call TRBD1 (6 bases). Germline CDR1 KGHDR, CDR2 SFDVKD. V shed 1 base and J shed 8 bases, with 13 bases lying between them. The CDR3 runs 15 residues. As DNA, the CDR3 is TGTGCCACCAGTGATTTCCAAGGGGGAATAGGGGAGCTGTTTTTT. Translated, it gives CATSDFQGGIGELFF.

The table lists this clone with a few counts. V gene TRBV15 combines with J gene TRBJ1-2, with 9 positions matching TRBD1. CDR1 and CDR2 from the germline V gene are LNHNV and YYDKDF (reference sequence). Unmatched junction bases numbered 10, after V lost 5 bases and J lost 6 bases. The CDR3 runs 15 residues. CDR3 nucleotides: TGTGCCACCAGCCCCGGAGGGACAGGGTCCCATGGCTACACCTTC. It yields the protein CATSPGGTGSHGYTF.

The genes are TRBV24-1 and TRBJ2-2; 7 positions agree with TRBD1. Germline values: CDR1 KGHDR, CDR2 SFDVKD. The CDR3 extends over 16 amino acids. The ends lost 4 bases at V and 3 bases at J; junction bases unmatched: 7. For the CDR3, the DNA is TGTGCCACCAGTGAGTGGGACAGTACTGACACCGGGGAGCTGTTTTTT. Translated: CATSEWDSTDTGELFF.

This clone has only one observation. The rearrangement links TRBV11-3 to TRBJ2-5; 7 positions match TRBD1. V gave up 1 base and J gave up 4 bases; unmatched junction bases: 9. This CDR3 spans 16 amino acids. Germline CDR1 reads SGHNT; CDR2 reads YENEEA. In DNA form, the CDR3 reads TGTGCCAGCAGCTTAGGGAGAAGGGGGCTTGGAGAGACCCAGTACTTC. Amino acid sequence: CASSLGRRGLGETQYF.

This clone was observed a few times. CDR3 in amino acids: CASTRSSESYEQYF. In DNA form, the CDR3 reads TGTGCCAGCACGAGGTCGTCTGAATCCTACGAGCAGTACTTC. This chain joins TRBV6-5 and TRBJ2-7; D ambiguous. Germline values: CDR1 MNHEY, CDR2 SVGAGI. The V gene lost 7 bases and the J gene lost 1 base, with 14 bases spanning the gap. CDR3 length equals 14 residues.

The chain joins TRBV5-1 to TRBJ2-3, with D possibly matching TRBD1 (5 bases). Trimming cost V 4 bases and J 0 bases, with 18 bases left between them. The CDR3 length is 17 residues. CDR1 and CDR2 (germline): SGHRS, YFSETQ. The CDR3 sequence: CASSLTVRPLSTDTQYF. The CDR3 DNA reads as TGCGCCAGCAGCCTGACAGTTCGCCCCCTTAGCACAGATACGCAGTATTTT.

Only one count was recorded for this clone. The V gene is TRBV18, the J gene TRBJ2-3; the D is unclear. The V gene lost 4 bases and the J gene lost 2 bases, with 10 bases spanning the gap. CDR1 is KGHSH and CDR2 is LQKENI in the germline V gene. This CDR3 comprises 14 residues. The DNA of the CDR3 is TGTGCCAGCTCACTCGCGTCTTACACAGATACGCAGTATTTT. Encoded protein: CASSLASYTDTQYF.

The CDR3 nucleotides read TGTGCCAGCAGCCCACAGGGAGATACGCAGTATTTT. This translates into CASSPQGDTQYF. The chain is built from TRBV11-3 and TRBJ2-3; perhaps TRBD1 as D (6 bases). Germline CDR1 SGHNT, CDR2 YENEEA. Trimming took 5 bases from V and 5 from J, leaving 8 bases between them. The CDR3 has 12 amino acids.

In its sample, this clone was seen a few times. This chain uses TRBV28 with TRBJ2-7; a weak D match, TRBD1 (7 bases). CDR1 is MDHEN and CDR2 is SYDVKM in the germline V gene. The CDR3 covers 16 residues. Deletions cut 3 bases from V and 3 bases from J, with 18 bases between. The CDR3 DNA reads as TGTGCCAGCAGTTTCTCCAGGGGGGCAGGGGGCTACGAGCAGTACTTC. Protein sequence: CASSFSRGAGGYEQYF.

This clone was seen a single time. The DNA of the CDR3 is TGTGCCAGCCAGAAGGGGGATAGCTCCTACAATGAGCAGTTCTTC. Protein product: CASQKGDSSYNEQFF. The chain uses TRBV11-3 and TRBJ2-1, with D perhaps TRBD1 (6 bases). This CDR3 is built from 15 residues. The V gene lost 8 bases and the J gene lost 0 bases, with 14 bases spanning the gap. Germline-derived CDR1 and CDR2 are SGHNT and YENEEA.

The rearrangement links TRBV7-9 to TRBJ1-6; D not resolved. Germline CDR1 is SEHNR and CDR2 is FQNEAQ (reference sequence). Trimming took off 3 bases at V and 8 bases at J, with 5 bases between the two ends. The CDR3 covers 12 residues. The CDR3: CASSFRDSPLHF. In DNA form, the CDR3 reads TGTGCCAGCAGCTTTCGGGATTCACCCCTCCACTTT.

The chain couples TRBV2 to TRBJ2-3; D is perhaps TRBD2 (5 bases). Per germline, CDR1 SNHLY and CDR2 FYNNEI. V lost 7 bases, J lost 5 bases, and 13 bases lay in between. The CDR3 sequence is 13 residues long. CDR3 sequence: CASIRAGGDTQYF. The CDR3 DNA sequence: TGTGCCAGCATAAGGGCCGGAGGAGATACGCAGTATTTT.

The rearrangement links TRBV21-1 to TRBJ2-1; whether TRBD1, the table's D call, matches the DNA was not checked. TRBV21-1 is an annotated pseudogene. The CDR3 is 14 residues long. The CDR3 DNA reads as TGTGCCAGCAGCCCGACGAAAAGACAGGGTAAGCAGTTCTTC. Its translation is CASSPTKRQGKQFF.

The chain's CDR3 is CASRTGVDQPQHF. The CDR3, as DNA: TGCGCCAGCAGGACAGGCGTGGATCAGCCCCAGCATTTT. The rearrangement uses TRBV5-1 and TRBJ1-5, with a tentative D call TRBD1 (6 bases). The V and J ends lost 5 bases and 5 bases respectively, with 11 bases between them. CDR1 and CDR2 from the germline V gene are SGHRS and YFSETQ. The CDR3 sequence is 13 residues long.

This clone was recorded only once. V gene TRBV10-2 combines with J gene TRBJ2-6, with 8 bases identical to TRBD1. The CDR3 has 16 amino acids. V lost 6 bases to trimming and J lost 0 bases; unmatched junction nucleotides: 4. From germline, CDR1 is WSHSY and CDR2 SAAADI. The CDR3 bases are TGCGCCAGCAGGGACAGGGACGGCTCTGGGGCCAACGTCCTGACTTTC. Amino acids: CASRDRDGSGANVLTF.

V is TRBV19 and J is TRBJ2-7; the D gene is possibly TRBD1 (6 bases). The V and J ends lost 1 base and 2 bases respectively, with 6 bases between them. The CDR3 totals 13 residues. Germline-derived CDR1 and CDR2 are LNHDA and SQIVND (reference sequence). CDR3 coding DNA: TGTGCCAGTAGTATAGGGACAGCCTACGAGCAGTACTTC. Translation: CASSIGTAYEQYF.

This clone was seen a handful of times. The chain employs TRBV24-1 and TRBJ2-1; 10 bases line up with TRBD2. The germline CDR1 and CDR2 sequences are KGHDR and SFDVKD. The CDR3 loop spans 16 amino acids. Trimming cost V 3 bases and J 4 bases; bases outside gene matches: 5. CDR3 in amino acids: CATSDVAGGFYNEQFF. Written as DNA, the CDR3 is TGTGCCACCAGTGATGTAGCGGGGGGTTTTTACAATGAGCAGTTCTTC.

The J gene is TRBJ2-7, the V gene TRBV5-1, with D tentatively TRBD2 (6 bases). CDR1 is SGHRS, CDR2 YFSETQ, per germline. Trimming removed 1 base at V and 0 bases at J, with 11 bases between. The CDR3 is made up of 15 amino acids. The CDR3 reads CASSLLIGGSYEQYF. The CDR3 DNA is TGCGCCAGCAGCTTGCTAATCGGGGGCTCCTACGAGCAGTACTTC.

This chain links TRBV19 with TRBJ2-7; D unclear. In germline, CDR1 is LNHDA, CDR2 SQIVND (reference sequence). This CDR3 has 11 residues. Trimming left V 10 bases short and J 9 bases short, with 16 bases between. The CDR3 bases are TGTGCCACCCTATACGAGTCGGTGCAGTACTTC. The encoded protein is CATLYESVQYF.

This clone was recorded once. V gene TRBV4-2 combines with J gene TRBJ2-7; D may be TRBD2 (7 bases). V was shortened by 1 base and J by 2 bases, with 9 bases between the two germline ends. In germline, CDR1 is LGHNA, CDR2 YNFKEQ. CDR3 size: 14 residues. In DNA, the CDR3 is TGTGCCAGCAGCCAAGGAGGGGGGGCCTACGAGCAGTACTTC. Translating it yields CASSQGGGAYEQYF.

V is TRBV27 and J is TRBJ2-5; D may be TRBD1 (6 bases). V was trimmed by 1 base and J by 0 bases, leaving 18 bases between them. Germline V gene data show CDR1 as MNHEY and CDR2 as SMNVEV (reference sequence). CDR3 length: 18 amino acids. The DNA of the CDR3 is TGTGCCAGCAGTTTATGGGCTCCCACTCGGACAGACCAAGAGACCCAGTACTTC. Translation: CASSLWAPTRTDQETQYF.

The rearrangement links TRBV5-1 to TRBJ1-2; maybe TRBD1 (6 bases). V was cut by 1 base and J by 0 bases, with 10 bases left in between. CDR1 is SGHRS and CDR2 is YFSETQ in the germline V gene. This CDR3 spans 15 amino acids. The CDR3 is CASSLLAGANYGYTF. The CDR3 coding sequence is TGCGCCAGCAGCTTGTTGGCAGGGGCTAACTATGGCTACACCTTC. The variable domain in full, with the rest retrieved from reference TRBV5-1 and TRBJ1-2, is KAGVTQTPRYLIKTRGQQVTLSCSPISGHRSVSWYQQTPGQGLQFLFEYFSETQRNKGNFPGRFSGRQFSNSRSEMNVSTLELGDSALYLCASSLLAGANYGYTFGSGTRLTVV.

This rearrangement joins TRBV19 to TRBJ2-2, with a possible D match to TRBD1 (6 bases). The ends were cut back, 9 bases at V and 4 bases at J, with 15 bases in the middle. Germline CDR1 is LNHDA and CDR2 is SQIVND (reference sequence). The CDR3 has 14 amino acids. DNA for the CDR3: TGTGCCAGCCTCCCGGGACAAGCCACCGGGGAGCTGTTTTTT. It is translated as CASLPGQATGELFF.

V gene TRBV20-1 combines with J gene TRBJ1-4, with D hard to call. The CDR3 is 11 residues long. V gave up 3 bases and J gave up 8 bases, with 7 bases separating them. In germline, CDR1 is DFQATT, CDR2 SNEGSKA (reference sequence). CDR3: CSASLLEKLFF. Here the CDR3 DNA reads TGCAGTGCTAGTCTTCTCGAAAAACTGTTTTTT.